Reported below is one TCR beta chain. With 60 Vbeta and 13 Jbeta primers, the PCR was carried out. Measured with immunoSEQ multiplex PCR; TCRdb has only the in-frame clones, and not every one. Here the sample spans about 200,000 clones, around four fifths being singletons. The source of the sample is a study of cytomegalovirus exposure and HLA in healthy donors. V lost 3 bases and J 8 bases, leaving 17 bases between the germline ends. Germline V gene data show CDR1 as SEHNR and CDR2 as FQNEAQ (reference sequence). The CDR3 has 15 amino acids. The chain is built from TRBV7-9 and TRBJ2-1; tentatively, D is TRBD1 (6 bases). This clonotype was obtained from a woman in her thirties or forties in good health and CMV-seronegative. The specimen sequenced was PBMCs. The DNA of the CDR3 is TGTGCCAGCAGCTTTTTGGTTCCGAGACAGGATGAGCAGTTCTTC. Translated, it gives CASSFLVPRQDEQFF.